These 23 T cell receptor beta chains were all obtained from the same sample, sequenced in a study of T cell repertoires in cytomegalovirus infection. Their antigen targets remain unknown. TCRdb called the reads again in MiXCR, with one record for every CDR3 protein. This table has about 920,000 distinct CDR3 sequences, more than 25% appearing once. The sample in question was cultured CD8+ T cells from PBMCs, obtained from culture after CMV antigen stimulation. The source is a human donor in good health (CMV status not recorded). Some clones in this sample may be carry-over from other donors' samples.

The chain is built from TRBV6-8 and TRBJ1-1; D remains unclear. Deletions cut 6 bases from V and 4 bases from J, with 12 bases between. Germline V CDR1 and CDR2: MNHGY, SAAAGT. The CDR3 spans 13 residues. The CDR3 loop reads CASSSLRATEAFF. The CDR3 DNA follows: TGTGCCAGCAGCTCCCTACGGGCCACTGAAGCTTTCTTT.

V is TRBV10-2 and J is TRBJ2-5; D could derive from TRBD1 or TRBD2 (5 bases each). This CDR3 has 14 residues. CDR1 and CDR2 from the germline V gene are WSHSY and SAAADI. Trimming removed 6 bases from V and 5 bases from J, with 16 bases in between. CDR3 residues: CASRARGRRETQYF. The CDR3 DNA follows: TGCGCCAGCAGGGCGAGGGGCAGAAGGGAGACCCAGTACTTC.

The rearrangement links TRBV10-3 to TRBJ1-1; D remains ambiguous. V lost 8 bases and J 8 bases, leaving 12 bases between the germline ends. Per the germline V gene, CDR1 is ENHRY and CDR2 is SYGVKD. There are 11 residues in the CDR3. The CDR3 spells CAIAWAGEAFF. Here the CDR3 DNA reads TGTGCCATCGCCTGGGCCGGGGAAGCTTTCTTT.

This clonotype was detected a few times. This CDR3 is CASSPGQLKITDTQYF. CDR3 DNA sequence: TGCGCCAGCAGCCCGGGACAACTTAAAATCACAGATACGCAGTATTTT. This chain connects TRBV5-1 to TRBJ2-3, with D perhaps matching TRBD1 (6 bases). V lost 4 bases, J lost 2 bases, and 17 bases lay in between. Germline CDR1 reads SGHRS; CDR2 reads YFSETQ. The CDR3 runs to 16 residues.

V usage is TRBV27 and J usage is TRBJ2-3; no definite D call. The length of the CDR3 is 12 residues. The germline V gene has CDR1 MNHEY and CDR2 SMNVEV (reference sequence). Deletions cut 5 bases from V and 2 bases from J, with 5 bases between. In DNA form, the CDR3 reads TGTGCCAGCAGTAGGGCCACAGATACGCAGTATTTT. Encoded protein: CASSRATDTQYF.

The chain combines TRBV20-1 with TRBJ1-1; unclear D gene. CDR3 length: 14 amino acids. Germline V gene data show CDR1 as DFQATT and CDR2 as SNEGSKA (reference sequence). V lost 1 base to trimming and J lost 4 bases, with 13 bases between them. The CDR3 sequence: CSARASEGFTEAFF. CDR3 sequence (DNA): TGCAGTGCTAGAGCCTCGGAAGGGTTCACTGAAGCTTTCTTT.

This chain connects TRBV12-3 or TRBV12-4 to TRBJ2-1; D may be TRBD1 or TRBD2 (5 bases each). This CDR3 is built from 15 residues. V lost 3 bases and J lost 0, with 9 bases in between. In DNA form, the CDR3 reads TGTGCCAGCAGTTTGGGGGTTCTCTCCTACAATGAGCAGTTCTTC. The encoded protein is CASSLGVLSYNEQFF.

This clonotype has a handful of counts. The chain has TRBV7-9 and TRBJ2-3; the D gene is possibly TRBD2 (6 bases). Germline CDR1 SEHNR, CDR2 FQNEAQ (reference sequence). V was shortened by 5 bases and J by 1 base, with 13 bases between the two germline ends. The CDR3 has 15 residues. CDR3 residues: CASSPEEGRTDTQYF. The CDR3 DNA reads TGTGCCAGCAGCCCCGAGGAGGGCCGCACAGATACGCAGTATTTT.

CDR3 coding DNA: TGTGCCAGCAGCACACTAAGCTCCTACGAGCAGTACGTC. Translated: CASSTLSSYEQYV. This sequence joins TRBV28 and TRBJ2-7, with D hard to call. The CDR3 sequence is 13 residues long. The ends were cut back, 6 bases at V and 0 bases at J, with 9 bases in the middle. Germline CDR1 and CDR2: MDHEN and SYDVKM.

Many counts were recorded for this clonotype. The genes are TRBV19 and TRBJ1-2; D is perhaps TRBD1 (5 bases). The CDR3 spans 14 residues. V was clipped by 9 bases and J by 5 bases, with 19 bases between them. From germline, CDR1 is LNHDA and CDR2 SQIVND (reference sequence). The CDR3 DNA is TGTGCCAGCAACCGGGACCGAAGGGGTTATGGCTACACCTTC. Translating gives CASNRDRRGYGYTF.

This chain uses TRBV3-1 with TRBJ2-2, with 9 bases aligning to TRBD1. There are 15 residues in the CDR3. The trim removed 5 bases at V and 6 bases at J, leaving 7 bases unmatched. In germline, CDR1 is LGHDT, CDR2 YNNKEL (reference sequence). CDR3 region: CASSTRDRVAGELFF. DNA for the CDR3: TGTGCCAGCAGCACCCGGGACAGGGTGGCCGGGGAGCTGTTTTTT.

In its sample, this clonotype was seen a few times. The V and J genes are TRBV7-8 and TRBJ1-4; maybe TRBD1 (6 bases). The CDR3 extends over 18 amino acids. CDR1 is SGHVS, CDR2 FQNEAQ, per germline. The ends were cut back, 3 bases at V and 4 bases at J, with 21 bases in the middle. The CDR3 here is CASSLKPGGAGINEKLFF. The CDR3 bases are TGTGCCAGCAGCTTGAAGCCGGGGGGCGCGGGAATTAATGAAAAACTGTTTTTT.

This clonotype was observed at least ten times. The V gene is TRBV28, the J gene TRBJ1-5; D remains unclear. The germline V and J ends were trimmed by 3 bases and 0 bases, with 3 bases remaining between them. Germline V lookup: CDR1 MDHEN, CDR2 SYDVKM. The CDR3 covers 13 residues. The CDR3 coding sequence is TGTGCCAGCAGTTTTCCTAGCAATCAGCCCCAGCATTTT. This translates into CASSFPSNQPQHF. The variable domain in full, with the rest retrieved from reference TRBV28 and TRBJ1-5, is DVKVTQSSRYLVKRTGEKVFLECVQDMDHENMFWYRQDPGLGLRLIYFSYDVKMKEKGDIPEGYSVSREKKERFSLILESASTNQTSMYLCASSFPSNQPQHFGDGTRLSIL.

This clonotype has at least ten counts. This rearrangement joins TRBV7-8 to TRBJ2-3; possible D gene TRBD1, 5 bases. The CDR3 covers 17 residues. CDR1 and CDR2 from the germline V gene are SGHVS and FQNEAQ. The germline V and J ends were trimmed by 3 bases and 2 bases, with 18 bases remaining between them. CDR3 protein: CASSFAPIQVNTDTQYF. The CDR3 coding sequence is TGTGCCAGCAGCTTTGCCCCGATACAGGTTAACACAGATACGCAGTATTTT.

V usage is TRBV15 and J usage is TRBJ2-1; the D call may be TRBD1 or TRBD2 (5 bases each). Trimming removed 3 bases at V and 6 bases at J, with 18 bases between. This CDR3 has 16 residues. CDR1 and CDR2 from the germline V gene are LNHNV and YYDKDF (reference sequence). This CDR3 reads CATSSPGARRFNEQFF. CDR3 nucleotide sequence: TGTGCCACCAGCAGTCCCGGGGCCAGGCGGTTCAATGAGCAGTTCTTC. The entire variable domain, with the rest obtained from reference TRBV15 and TRBJ2-1, is as follows: DAMVIQNPRYQVTQFGKPVTLSCSQTLNHNVMYWYQQKSSQAPKLLFHYYDKDFNNEADTPDNFQSRRPNTSFCFLDIRSPGLGDTAMYLCATSSPGARRFNEQFFGPGTRLTVL.

The J gene is TRBJ2-7, the V gene TRBV12-5, with TRBD1 identical over 9 bases. The CDR3 spans 14 residues. The J segment lost 3 bases and the V segment lost 4 bases, leaving 4 bases of the junction unmatched. CDR1 LGHNT and CDR2 FRNRAP come from the germline V gene. CDR3: CASGWDREDYEQYF. The CDR3 DNA is TGTGCTAGTGGTTGGGACAGGGAGGACTACGAGCAGTACTTC.

This clonotype was observed a handful of times. This rearrangement joins TRBV27 to TRBJ2-3, with D hard to call. There are 15 residues in the CDR3. Per germline, CDR1 MNHEY and CDR2 SMNVEV (reference sequence). V was shortened by 0 bases and J by 4 bases, with 11 bases between the two germline ends. The CDR3 DNA is TGTGCCAGCAGTTTATCGCTAAGTCGCCCAGATACGCAGTATTTT. Amino acid sequence: CASSLSLSRPDTQYF.

This clonotype was detected many times. The chain carries TRBV7-8 and TRBJ1-4, with TRBD1 identical over 7 bases. The CDR3 is made up of 14 amino acids. Unmatched junction bases numbered 7, after V lost 4 bases and J lost 8 bases. CDR1 is SGHVS and CDR2 is FQNEAQ in the germline V gene. CDR3 nucleotides: TGTGCCAGCAGCTCTTACAGGGGTCGGGAAAAACTGTTTTTT. Its translation is CASSSYRGREKLFF.

The chain couples TRBV7-4 to TRBJ1-2; tentatively, D is TRBD1 (5 bases). Germline CDR1 is SGHVT and CDR2 is SQSDAQ. There are 16 residues in the CDR3. V was pared by 0 bases and J by 1 base, with 12 bases between. CDR3 nucleotides: TGTGCCAGCAGCTTAGCGAGGACATACAATAACTATGGCTACACCTTC. This encodes CASSLARTYNNYGYTF.

The V and J genes are TRBV7-9 and TRBJ2-1, with D possibly being TRBD2 (6 bases). V shed 5 bases and J shed 2 bases, with 16 bases lying between them. The CDR3 runs 16 residues. The germline V gene encodes CDR1 SEHNR and CDR2 FQNEAQ (reference sequence). CDR3 DNA sequence: TGTGCCAGCAGCCCGGCTGGGGGGATCACCTACAATGAGCAGTTCTTC. Translation: CASSPAGGITYNEQFF. Drawing the rest from reference TRBV7-9 and TRBJ2-1, the complete variable domain is DTGVSQNPRHKITKRGQNVTFRCDPISEHNRLYWYRQTLGQGPEFLTYFQNEAQLEKSRLLSDRFSAERPKGSFSTLEIQRTEQGDSAMYLCASSPAGGITYNEQFFGPGTRLTVL.

This clonotype was recorded once. This chain links TRBV14 with TRBJ1-2; weak D call: TRBD1 (5 bases). The V and J ends lost 0 bases and 5 bases respectively, with 19 bases between them. Germline-derived CDR1 and CDR2 are SGHDN and FVKESK. This CDR3 region has 17 residues. CDR3 protein: CASSQDSYIGGVYGYTF. The CDR3, as DNA: TGTGCCAGCAGCCAAGATTCTTACATCGGGGGGGTGTATGGCTACACCTTC.

The V gene is TRBV19, the J gene TRBJ1-2; maybe TRBD1 (5 bases). Germline CDR1 reads LNHDA; CDR2 reads SQIVND (reference sequence). Between the trimmed V and J ends, which lost 7 bases and 0 bases, there was a span of 18 bases. The CDR3 has 16 residues. CDR3 loop: CASNERGAPPNYGYTF. CDR3 sequence (DNA): TGTGCCAGTAACGAAAGAGGGGCCCCCCCTAACTATGGCTACACCTTC. The variable domain in full, with the rest retrieved from reference TRBV19 and TRBJ1-2, is DGGITQSPKYLFRKEGQNVTLSCEQNLNHDAMYWYRQDPGQGLRLIYYSQIVNDFQKGDIAEGYSVSREKKESFPLTVTSAQKNPTAFYLCASNERGAPPNYGYTFGSGTRLTVV.

In its sample, this clonotype was seen many times. The chain joins TRBV25-1 to TRBJ1-1; maybe TRBD1 (5 bases). Trimming stripped 5 bases from V and 4 bases from J, with 11 bases between. Germline lookup yields CDR1 MGHDK and CDR2 SYGVNS. CDR3 length equals 13 residues. CDR3 DNA sequence: TGTGCCAGCAGTCGGGGGGGTATCACTGAAGCTTTCTTT. Protein sequence: CASSRGGITEAFF.